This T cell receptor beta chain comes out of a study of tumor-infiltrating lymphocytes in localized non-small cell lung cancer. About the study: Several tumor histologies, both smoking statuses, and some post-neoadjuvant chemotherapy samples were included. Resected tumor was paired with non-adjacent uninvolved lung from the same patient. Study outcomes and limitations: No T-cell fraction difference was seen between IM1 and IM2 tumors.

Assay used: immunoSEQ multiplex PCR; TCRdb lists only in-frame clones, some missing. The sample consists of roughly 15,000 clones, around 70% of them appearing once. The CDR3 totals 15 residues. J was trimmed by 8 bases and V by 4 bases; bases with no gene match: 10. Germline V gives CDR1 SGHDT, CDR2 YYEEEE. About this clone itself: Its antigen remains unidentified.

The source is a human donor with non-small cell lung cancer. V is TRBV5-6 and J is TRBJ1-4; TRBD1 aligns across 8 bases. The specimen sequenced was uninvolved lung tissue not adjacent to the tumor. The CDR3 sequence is CASSRPTGAGEKLFF. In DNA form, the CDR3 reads TGTGCCAGCAGCCGACCGACAGGGGCCGGGGAAAAACTGTTTTTT.